This T cell receptor beta chain emerged from a study of post-analysis software for immune sequencing data. Study conclusions and caveats: Multiple sclerosis patients showed significantly lower normalized Chao1 diversity than controls did. Included in a set of about five TRBV segments more frequent in patients than controls were TRBV5-6, TRBV5-1 and TRBV20-1.

CDR1 and CDR2 (germline): SGHRS, YFSETQ. The CDR3 contains 15 residues. Losses at the gene ends were 4 bases for V and 3 bases for J; bases not matched to a gene: 10. This clonotype was seen a handful of times. The antigen remains undetermined. Unique molecular identifiers had been added to the TCR beta cDNA libraries. Out of about 0.9 to 10 million T cells, a few hundred thousand cDNA molecules were generated. One entry per CDR3 protein results from TCRdb running MiXCR on the PCR reads. Among about 770,000 distinct CDR3 sequences listed, roughly 46% were seen once. The receptor comes from a girl under 18 with multiple sclerosis. Sample: blood. The chain has TRBV5-1 and TRBJ2-7; TRBD2 matches 7 bases. For the CDR3, the DNA is TGCGCCAGCAGCACCTCTAGCGGAGCCGGCTACGAGCAGTACTTC. Translating it yields CASSTSSGAGYEQYF.